This T cell receptor beta chain was captured in a study of metastatic and nonmetastatic thyroid tumors. The overall study: It was across blood and tumor or nodule tissue from malignant and benign thyroid patients that repertoires were compared.

Sample share makes this clone large. Its target is not known. Nobody among the patients had been given any treatment before thyroid surgery. Findings and limits, study-wide: Within blood and tumor, benign nodules reportedly had significantly lower TCR beta diversity than malignant thyroid tumors did.

Germline V gene data show CDR1 as MNHNY and CDR2 as SVGAGI (reference sequence). The V end was cut by 1 base, the J end by 5 bases, with 9 bases between. This CDR3 has 15 residues. In the study's own analysis: For papillary thyroid cancer, a distant-metastasis classifier was constructed from CDR3 differences observed across clinicopathological groups. MiXCR reprocessed the PCR reads for TCRdb. Here the V and J calls rest on TCRdb's processing, not on the authors' analysis. Among tens of thousands of clones, about a quarter were seen once, and the ten largest hold about 6%. The clonotype comes from a female donor with papillary thyroid cancer or a benign thyroid nodule (not recorded which). Some clones in this sample may be carry-over from other donors' samples. The material sequenced was tumor tissue. The chain has TRBV6-6 and TRBJ1-6; a possible D gene is TRBD1 (6 bases). The CDR3 protein is CASSYYGGHNSPLHF. The CDR3 bases are TGTGCCAGCAGTTACTATGGGGGCCATAATTCACCCCTCCACTTT.